This T cell receptor (beta chain) was captured by sequencing in a study of T cells in Graves' hyperthyroidism and ophthalmopathy. CDR3 size: 17 residues. Germline trimming cut 4 bases from V and 5 bases from J; bases unmatched to any gene: 13. Germline CDR1 is MDHEN and CDR2 is SYDVKM. This clonotype was counted many times. Its antigen is unknown. Study results and limitations: Stable hyperthyroidism was told apart from ophthalmopathy by a model built on 13 V-J features. Most thyroid-expanded clonotypes above 0.001 were also found in blood.

Amplified TCR beta CDR3 regions derived from RNA transcripts. With the HTBI primer set, the TCR CDR3 went through a first round of RT-PCR. MiXCR was run by TCRdb on the multiplex PCR reads, yielding one entry per CDR3 protein. The table lists about 600,000 distinct CDR3 sequences, 14% of them singletons, with 7% to 9% in the top ten. The rearrangement links TRBV28 to TRBJ2-5; 10 nucleotides agree with TRBD1. Sequencing was performed on blood. The sequence was obtained from a woman younger than 35 with Graves' ophthalmopathy. CDR3 bases: TGTGCCAGCAGTTCCCCTCCTCGACAGGGGGCGGAGGAGACCCAGTACTTC. Translation: CASSSPPRQGAEETQYF. The full variable domain, completed using reference TRBV28 and TRBJ2-5, is DVKVTQSSRYLVKRTGEKVFLECVQDMDHENMFWYRQDPGLGLRLIYFSYDVKMKEKGDIPEGYSVSREKKERFSLILESASTNQTSMYLCASSSPPRQGAEETQYFGPGTRLLVL.